A single sample is the source of the 12 T cell receptor beta chains below, sequenced in a study of human T cells and chemical hapten exposure. TCRdb fed the RACE reads into MiXCR, producing one record per CDR3 protein. The table lists about 140,000 distinct CDR3 sequences, over 9.5% of them singletons. Time point meaning: patch test 2, 6 weeks after DPC sensitization. Treatment reported: therapeutic diphenylcyclopropenone sensitization with weekly scalp DPC. Sequences were derived from whole blood, sampled in connection with sensitization to the hapten diphenylcyclopropenone (DPC). These receptors were obtained from a woman in her fifties or sixties with alopecia areata. Some clones in this sample may be carry-over from other donors' samples.

This clonotype was seen at least ten times. V and J are TRBV18 and TRBJ2-2, with D possibly matching TRBD1 (6 bases). Germline V gives CDR1 KGHSH, CDR2 LQKENI. The CDR3 contains 15 residues. The germline V and J ends were trimmed by 6 bases and 1 base, with 12 bases remaining between them. DNA for the CDR3: TGTGCCAGCTCTATAACAGGGATGAACACCGGGGAGCTGTTTTTT. As protein: CASSITGMNTGELFF.

The chain recombines TRBV10-3 with TRBJ2-3; D not resolved. Germline values: CDR1 ENHRY, CDR2 SYGVKD. Trimming cost V 6 bases and J 7 bases, with 17 bases left between them. The CDR3 is made up of 14 amino acids. The CDR3 nucleotides are TGTGCCATCAGGGCAGGTCCCTCACAGTATACGCAGTATTTT. Amino acid sequence: CAIRAGPSQYTQYF.

This clonotype has just a few counts. The CDR3 DNA is TGTGCCAGCACCACCCACCGCTCCGGGACTAGCGGGAGTAGTGGTGAGCAGTTCTTC. Protein sequence: CASTTHRSGTSGSSGEQFF. The rearrangement links TRBV6-6 to TRBJ2-1; 14 bases line up with TRBD2. Germline-derived CDR1 and CDR2 are MNHNY and SVGAGI (reference sequence). The CDR3 length is 19 residues. The ends lost 7 bases at V and 9 bases at J; junction bases unmatched: 20.

The rearrangement uses TRBV29-1 and TRBJ2-7, with D perhaps assigned TRBD1 or TRBD2 (5 bases each). Germline V gene sequence: CDR1 SQVTM, CDR2 ANQGSEA. This CDR3 region has 12 residues. Trimming pared 6 bases from V and 2 bases from J, leaving 11 bases between. The CDR3 sequence: CSVDSGPYEQYF. The CDR3 DNA is TGCAGCGTAGACAGCGGCCCCTACGAGCAGTACTTC.

CDR3 bases: TGCGCCAGCAGCTTGGAGCTAGCGACAGATACGCAGTATTTT. It is translated as CASSLELATDTQYF. The chain employs TRBV5-1 and TRBJ2-3; possible D gene TRBD2, 6 bases. Trimming removed 0 bases at V and 3 bases at J, with 8 bases between. The V gene's germline CDR1 is SGHRS and CDR2 YFSETQ. The CDR3 consists of 14 residues.

The genes are TRBV20-1 and TRBJ2-1, with TRBD2 as a possible D gene (7 bases). Germline CDR1 reads DFQATT; CDR2 reads SNEGSKA (reference sequence). The CDR3 has 16 amino acids. V lost 3 bases, J lost 0 bases, and 15 bases lay in between. The CDR3: CSARDGGGSSYNEQFF. The CDR3 bases are TGCAGTGCTAGGGATGGCGGGGGCAGCTCCTACAATGAGCAGTTCTTC.

The chain is built from TRBV27 and TRBJ2-7, with a weak D call TRBD1 (6 bases). The CDR3 has 17 amino acids. V was trimmed by 7 bases and J by 2 bases, leaving 24 bases between them. Germline V gene data show CDR1 as MNHEY and CDR2 as SMNVEV (reference sequence). The CDR3 reads CASKLVVAPGDPYEQYF. As DNA, the CDR3 is TGTGCCAGCAAATTGGTAGTCGCCCCAGGGGATCCCTACGAGCAGTACTTC.

Ten or more counts support this clonotype. The rearrangement links TRBV29-1 to TRBJ1-5, with D tentatively TRBD1 (6 bases). The V gene's germline CDR1 is SQVTM and CDR2 ANQGSEA. V was clipped by 6 bases and J by 1 base, with 16 bases between them. The CDR3 covers 15 residues. Written as DNA, the CDR3 is TGCAGCGTGTCAGCAGGGGCAGGGAGCAATCAGCCCCAGCATTTT. Protein sequence: CSVSAGAGSNQPQHF.

The V gene is TRBV6-2 or TRBV6-3, the J gene TRBJ2-1; 9 bases line up with TRBD2. V dropped 6 bases and J dropped 0; count of bases not matched to a gene: 0. CDR3 size: 14 residues. The germline V gene has CDR1 MNHEY and CDR2 SVGEGT. The CDR3 reads CASRTSGSYNEQFF. The DNA of the CDR3 is TGTGCCAGCAGGACTAGCGGCTCCTACAATGAGCAGTTCTTC.

Concerning this clonotype itself: One base away lies a much larger clone, so this may be a sequencing read error. The conserved closing phenylalanine or tryptophan is absent in this CDR3, likely reflecting a read error. V usage is TRBV12-3 or TRBV12-4 and J usage is TRBJ2-3; D is perhaps TRBD1 (6 bases). V gave up 6 bases and J gave up 0 bases, with 13 bases separating them. The length of the CDR3 is 15 residues. For the CDR3, the DNA is TGTGCCAGCAGCCCCAGCACAGGGAGCACAGATACGCAGTATCTT. Translated, it gives CASSPSTGSTDTQYL.

This clonotype was detected a few times. The chain employs TRBV3-2 and TRBJ2-1; the D call in the table, TRBD1, was not verified against the DNA. TRBV3-2 counts as a pseudogene. The CDR3 is made up of 19 amino acids. The CDR3 here is CASSQALRDRLSSYNEQFF. The CDR3 coding sequence is TGTGCCAGCAGCCAGGCACTCCGGGACAGGTTAAGCTCCTACAATGAGCAGTTCTTC.

This clonotype was picked up a small number of times. The chain uses TRBV19 and TRBJ2-7, with 11 bases lining up with TRBD1. The V and J ends lost 5 bases and 7 bases, in that order; junction bases with no gene match: 10. The V gene's germline CDR1 is LNHDA and CDR2 SQIVND (reference sequence). This CDR3 comprises 15 residues. The CDR3 loop is CASSLRGQGAMEQYF. The CDR3 nucleotides are TGTGCCAGTAGTCTCCGAGGACAGGGGGCGATGGAGCAGTACTTC.